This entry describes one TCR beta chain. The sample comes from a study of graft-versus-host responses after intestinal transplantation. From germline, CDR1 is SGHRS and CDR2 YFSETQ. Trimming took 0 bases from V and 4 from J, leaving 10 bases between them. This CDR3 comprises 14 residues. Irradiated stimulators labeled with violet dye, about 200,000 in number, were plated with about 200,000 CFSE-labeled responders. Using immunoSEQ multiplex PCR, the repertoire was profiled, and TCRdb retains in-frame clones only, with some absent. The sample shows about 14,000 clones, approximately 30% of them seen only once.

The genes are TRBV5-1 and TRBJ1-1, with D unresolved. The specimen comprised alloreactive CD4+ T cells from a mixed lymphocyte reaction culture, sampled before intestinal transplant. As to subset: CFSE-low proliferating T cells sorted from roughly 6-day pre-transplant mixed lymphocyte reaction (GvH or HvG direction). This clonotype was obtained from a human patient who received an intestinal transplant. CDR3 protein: CASSLGVGSTEAFF. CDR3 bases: TGCGCCAGCAGCTTGGGTGTAGGGTCCACTGAAGCTTTCTTT.